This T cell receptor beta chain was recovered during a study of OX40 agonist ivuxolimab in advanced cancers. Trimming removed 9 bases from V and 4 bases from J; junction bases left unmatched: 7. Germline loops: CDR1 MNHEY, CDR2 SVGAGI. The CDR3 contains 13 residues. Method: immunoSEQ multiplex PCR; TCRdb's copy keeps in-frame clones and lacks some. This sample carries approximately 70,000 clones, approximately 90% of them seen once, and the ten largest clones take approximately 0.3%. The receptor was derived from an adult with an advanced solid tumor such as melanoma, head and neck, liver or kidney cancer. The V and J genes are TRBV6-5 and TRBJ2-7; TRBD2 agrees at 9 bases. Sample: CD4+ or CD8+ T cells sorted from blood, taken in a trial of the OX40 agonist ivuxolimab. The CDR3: CASLAGVEYEQYF. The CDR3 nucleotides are TGTGCCAGTTTAGCGGGAGTTGAGTACGAGCAGTACTTC.